This TCR beta chain was obtained from a study of shared clonotypes between healthy human individuals. Here immunoSEQ multiplex PCR was the method, and the copy in TCRdb shows in-frame clones only, minus some. Altogether approximately 1,000,000 clones are present, approximately 77% being singletons, with the ten largest covering 0.89%. The junction had 6 bases not matched to a gene; V was cut back by 6 bases and J by 2 bases. CDR1 and CDR2 (germline): MDHEN, SYDVKM. The CDR3 is 14 amino acids. The sequence came from a man between 18 and 29 years old in good health. Some clones in this sample may be carry-over from other donors' samples. J is TRBJ2-7 and V is TRBV28; 8 bases map to TRBD1. The source material was memory CD4+ T cells from PBMCs. Indicated subset: CD45RA-negative fraction. CDR3 amino acids: CASRNGQGPYEQYF. DNA of the CDR3: TGTGCCAGCAGAAACGGACAGGGACCCTACGAGCAGTACTTC.